These 9 T cell receptor beta chains share one sample of origin, sequenced in a study of shared clonotypes between healthy human individuals (dated by TCRdb to 2019 to 2021). CD8 naive samples consisted of CD45RO-negative cells that were positively selected for CCR7, yielding a CD45RA+CCR7+ population without TemRA cells. Library preparation employed the immunoSEQ multiplex PCR assay. TCRdb took this table from immuneACCESS and kept in-frame rearrangements with V and J called. Such tables lack part of the clones; where checked against another copy, unresolved V genes explain under half of the gap, and the rest is unexplained. This sample comprises hundreds of thousands of clones, approximately 96% of them detected only once. The ten largest clones represent about 0.11% of the sample. The sample comprised naive CD8+ T cells sorted from blood. The cell subset or site label of this sample denotes: CD45RA+CCR7+. The receptors derive from a woman aged 25 to 39 in good health.

The CDR3 sequence is CASSPHPGGSSKNIQYF. In nucleotides, the CDR3 is TGTGCCAGCAGCCCTCACCCAGGGGGGAGCTCTAAAAACATTCAGTACTTC. J is TRBJ2-4 and V is TRBV9, with a possible D match to TRBD1 (7 bases). CDR1 is SGDLS and CDR2 is YYNGEE in the germline V gene. Trimming removed 4 bases at V and 4 bases at J, with 21 bases between. The CDR3 spans 17 residues. Complete variable domain (other parts from reference TRBV9 and TRBJ2-4): DSGVTQTPKHLITATGQRVTLRCSPRSGDLSVYWYQQSLDQGLQFLIQYYNGEERAKGNILERFSAQQFPDLHSELNLSSLELGDSALYFCASSPHPGGSSKNIQYFGAGTRLSVL.

This clone was recorded once. This CDR3 reads CASTKRAKHNEQFF. Here the CDR3 DNA reads TGTGCCAGCACCAAGCGGGCAAAGCACAATGAGCAGTTCTTC. This chain connects TRBV27 to TRBJ2-1; D is possibly TRBD2 (6 bases). Germline V gives CDR1 MNHEY, CDR2 SMNVEV (reference sequence). CDR3 size: 14 residues. The V gene lost 7 bases and the J gene lost 5 bases, with 15 bases spanning the gap.

This clone was recorded only once. Here the CDR3 reads CASSQASIWVGALSGNTIYF. The CDR3 bases are TGCGCCAGCAGCCAAGCCTCCATATGGGTAGGGGCCCTCTCTGGAAACACCATATATTTT. This chain uses TRBV4-1 with TRBJ1-3; D may be TRBD1 (5 bases). The CDR3 spans 20 residues. Germline lookup yields CDR1 MGHRA and CDR2 YSYEKL. V was cut by 1 base and J by 0 bases, with 22 bases left in between.

The chain links TRBV18 to TRBJ2-7; D not resolved. Germline V lookup: CDR1 KGHSH, CDR2 LQKENI. The CDR3 has 15 amino acids. Between the trimmed V and J ends, which lost 6 bases and 0 bases, there was a span of 15 bases. CDR3 protein: CASSRPGLLSYEQYF. CDR3 DNA: TGTGCCAGCTCGCGGCCCGGGCTGCTCTCCTACGAGCAGTACTTC. The variable domain in full, with the rest retrieved from reference TRBV18 and TRBJ2-7, is NAGVMQNPRHLVRRRGQEARLRCSPMKGHSHVYWYRQLPEEGLKFMVYLQKENIIDESGMPKERFSAEFPKEGPSILRIQQVVRGDSAAYFCASSRPGLLSYEQYFGPGTRLTVT.

This sequence joins TRBV4-1 and TRBJ2-2; no reliable D call. Germline V gene lookup returns CDR1 MGHRA and CDR2 YSYEKL. This CDR3 is 16 amino acids long. The germline V and J ends were trimmed by 1 base and 6 bases, with 15 bases remaining between them. CDR3: CASSQVGTGLAGELFF. CDR3 DNA sequence: TGCGCCAGCAGCCAAGTGGGCACCGGGTTGGCCGGGGAGCTGTTTTTT.

Written as DNA, the CDR3 is TGTGCCATCAGTGAGTCGGGGCTAGCGGGAGGGCCGACAGATACGCAGTATTTT. This encodes CAISESGLAGGPTDTQYF. V is TRBV10-3 and J is TRBJ2-3; 12 nucleotides agree with TRBD2. The CDR3 length is 18 residues. Germline assignment: CDR1 ENHRY and CDR2 SYGVKD. V trimming: 0 bases; J trimming: 3 bases; junction bases outside the gene matches: 7.

J is TRBJ2-7 and V is TRBV10-2, with D maybe TRBD2 (5 bases). Germline V gene lookup returns CDR1 WSHSY and CDR2 SAAADI. This CDR3 has 14 amino acids. V lost 5 bases and J 0 bases, leaving 11 bases between the germline ends. The DNA for the CDR3 is TGCGCCAGCAGTTGGACTTTAAGCTCCTACGAGCAGTACTTC. Protein product: CASSWTLSSYEQYF.

The chain joins TRBV4-1 to TRBJ2-7; 7 bases map to TRBD1. V lost 4 bases, J lost 0 bases, and 6 bases stayed unmatched. The CDR3 spans 15 residues. Germline V gives CDR1 MGHRA, CDR2 YSYEKL. The CDR3 region is CASSLRDRPSYEQYF. DNA of the CDR3: TGCGCCAGCAGCCTCCGGGACAGACCCTCCTACGAGCAGTACTTC.

This chain links TRBV27 with TRBJ2-7; D gene uncertain. Germline V lookup: CDR1 MNHEY, CDR2 SMNVEV (reference sequence). The CDR3 has 16 residues. V was clipped by 3 bases and J by 2 bases, with 17 bases between them. For the CDR3, the DNA is TGTGCCAGCAGTTTCTCTGACGGGCCATGGCCCTACGAGCAGTACTTC. It encodes CASSFSDGPWPYEQYF.